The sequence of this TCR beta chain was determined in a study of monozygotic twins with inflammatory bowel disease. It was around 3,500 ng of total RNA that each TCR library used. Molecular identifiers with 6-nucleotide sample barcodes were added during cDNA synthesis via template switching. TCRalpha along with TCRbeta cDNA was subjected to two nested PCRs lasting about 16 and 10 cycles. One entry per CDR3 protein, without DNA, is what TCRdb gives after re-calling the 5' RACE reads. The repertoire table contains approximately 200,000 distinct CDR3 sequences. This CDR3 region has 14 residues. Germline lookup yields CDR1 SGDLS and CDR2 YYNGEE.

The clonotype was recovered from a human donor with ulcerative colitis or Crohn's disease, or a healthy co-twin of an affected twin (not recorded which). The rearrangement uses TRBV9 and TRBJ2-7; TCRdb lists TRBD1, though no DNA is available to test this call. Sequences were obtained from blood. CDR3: CASSVSGGTYEQYF. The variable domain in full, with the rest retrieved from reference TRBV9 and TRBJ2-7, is DSGVTQTPKHLITATGQRVTLRCSPRSGDLSVYWYQQSLDQGLQFLIQYYNGEERAKGNILERFSAQQFPDLHSELNLSSLELGDSALYFCASSVSGGTYEQYFGPGTRLTVT.